Sequencing of this T cell receptor (beta chain) was carried out in a study of shared clonotypes between healthy human individuals. Looking at the study overall: Each donor contributed plates that comprised three CD4 naive, three CD4 memory, two CD8 naive and one CD8 memory.

Positive CCR7 selection of CD45RO-negative cells yielded the naive CD8 cells, and terminally differentiated effector memory CD45RA+ cells were excluded. Germline V gene sequence: CDR1 MNHNY, CDR2 SVGAGI (reference sequence). Trimming shortened V by 2 bases and J by 6 bases, and 4 bases separated the two germline ends. The CDR3 runs 12 residues. Study-wide results and caveats: On the whole, naive subsets had larger estimated richness than memory subsets had. A reduction in generation probabilities was seen for non-shared clonotypes relative to those shared by all four donors.

Concerning this clone: Antigen specificity is unknown.

In the original processing: Junction-only sequences without quality scores were provided by ImmunoSEQ, so filtering was different. Profiling relied on immunoSEQ multiplex PCR, and the TCRdb table lists in-frame clones only, not all of them. V and J calls and clone size come straight from that table; D and trimming were deduced from the DNA. The data show millions of clones, with just over 90% seen just once and roughly 1.7% held by the top ten. This receptor was obtained from a man aged 18 to 30 in good health. Some clones in this sample may be carry-over from other donors' samples. V and J are TRBV6-6 and TRBJ2-2, with D uncertain. Sequencing was done on a sample of naive CD8+ T cells from PBMCs. CDR3 loop: CASSYQAGELFF. For the CDR3, the DNA is TGTGCCAGCAGTTACCAGGCCGGGGAGCTGTTTTTT.